This T cell receptor (beta chain) derives from a study of blood T cell repertoires in COVID-19. Across the study: Sources were T cells, B-cell-depleted T cells, or PBMCs; the material itself was cDNA or gDNA.

Study members were between about 18 and 100 years old and lived in 24 US regions. What the recovered Cohort 3 donors had was two negative PCRs, clearance, or symptom resolution. In the authors' methods: Scientists estimated how many nucleated cells there were by amplifying reference gene primers. Using immunoSEQ multiplex PCR, the repertoire was profiled, and TCRdb retains in-frame clones only, with some absent. From that table come the V and J calls and clone size; the DNA was used to work out D and trimming. This repertoire shows about 300,000 clones, nearly 90% found once; its top ten account for approximately 5.4%. The specimen sequenced was PBMCs or T cells enriched from blood (not recorded which). This sequence originates from a woman aged 30 to 39 who had recovered from COVID-19.

The CDR3 region is CASSATTRGVPYNSPLHF. The CDR3 bases are TGTGCCAGCAGCGCCACAACCAGGGGAGTCCCCTATAATTCACCCCTCCACTTT. The chain joins TRBV5-5 to TRBJ1-6, with a possible D match to TRBD1 (6 bases). Germline values: CDR1 SGHKS, CDR2 YYEKEE (reference sequence). The CDR3 totals 18 residues. The ends were cut back, 4 bases at V and 2 bases at J, with 19 bases in the middle.